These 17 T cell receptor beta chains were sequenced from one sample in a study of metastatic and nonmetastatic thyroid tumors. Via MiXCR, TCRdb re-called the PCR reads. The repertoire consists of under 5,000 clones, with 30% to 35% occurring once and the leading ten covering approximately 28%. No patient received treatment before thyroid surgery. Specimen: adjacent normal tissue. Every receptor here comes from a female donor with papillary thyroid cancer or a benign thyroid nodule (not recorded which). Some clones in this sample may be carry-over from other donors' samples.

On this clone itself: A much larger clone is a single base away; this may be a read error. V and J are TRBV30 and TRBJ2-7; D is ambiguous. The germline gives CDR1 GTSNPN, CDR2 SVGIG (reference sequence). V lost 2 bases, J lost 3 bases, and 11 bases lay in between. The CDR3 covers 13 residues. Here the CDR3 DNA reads TGTGCCTGGAGTCTTGGACCTGACTACGAGCAGTACTTC. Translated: CAWSLGPDYEQYF.

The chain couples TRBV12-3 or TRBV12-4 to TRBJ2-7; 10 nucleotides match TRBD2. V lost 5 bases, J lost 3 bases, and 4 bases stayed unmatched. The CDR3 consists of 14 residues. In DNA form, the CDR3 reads TGTGCCAGCAGTGAAGCTAGCGGGAGCTACGAGCAGTACTTC. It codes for CASSEASGSYEQYF.

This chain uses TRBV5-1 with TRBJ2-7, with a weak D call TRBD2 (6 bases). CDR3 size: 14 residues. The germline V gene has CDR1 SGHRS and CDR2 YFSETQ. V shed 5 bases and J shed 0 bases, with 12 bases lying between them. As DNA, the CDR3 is TGCGCCAGCAGGGATTTAGCGGTCTCCTACGAGCAGTACTTC. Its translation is CASRDLAVSYEQYF.

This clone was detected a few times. The CDR3 is CASSLQGHNSPLHF. The CDR3 region has the DNA TGTGCCAGCAGCCTCCAGGGGCATAATTCACCCCTCCACTTT. The chain combines TRBV27 with TRBJ1-6; D possibly corresponds to TRBD1 (6 bases). The CDR3 runs to 14 residues. The V end was cut by 6 bases, the J end by 5 bases, with 11 bases between. Germline loops: CDR1 MNHEY, CDR2 SMNVEV (reference sequence).

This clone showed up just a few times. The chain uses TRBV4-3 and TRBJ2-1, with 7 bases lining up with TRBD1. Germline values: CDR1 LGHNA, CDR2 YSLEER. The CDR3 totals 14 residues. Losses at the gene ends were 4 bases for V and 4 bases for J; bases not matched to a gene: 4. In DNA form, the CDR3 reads TGCGCCAGCAGCCCCGGGACAGAATACAATGAGCAGTTCTTC. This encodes CASSPGTEYNEQFF.

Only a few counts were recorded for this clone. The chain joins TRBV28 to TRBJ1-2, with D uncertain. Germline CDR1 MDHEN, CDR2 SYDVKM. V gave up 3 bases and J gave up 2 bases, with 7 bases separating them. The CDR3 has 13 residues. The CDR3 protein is CASSFRLNYGYTF. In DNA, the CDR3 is TGTGCCAGCAGTTTCAGACTGAACTATGGCTACACCTTC.

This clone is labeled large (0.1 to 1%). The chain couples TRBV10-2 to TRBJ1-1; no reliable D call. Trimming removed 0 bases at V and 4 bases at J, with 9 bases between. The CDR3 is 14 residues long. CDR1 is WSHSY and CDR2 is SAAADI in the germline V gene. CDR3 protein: CASSESRLGTEAFF. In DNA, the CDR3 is TGCGCCAGCAGTGAGTCTCGGCTTGGCACTGAAGCTTTCTTT.

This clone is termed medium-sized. The CDR3 nucleotides read TGTGCCAGCAGCGGGTTGGGACAGGTGACCAGGGAGACCCAGTACTTC. This gives the protein CASSGLGQVTRETQYF. V and J are TRBV7-9 and TRBJ2-5; 8 nucleotides line up with TRBD1. CDR3 length equals 16 residues. V gave up 5 bases and J gave up 5 bases; unmatched junction bases: 13. From germline, CDR1 is SEHNR and CDR2 FQNEAQ (reference sequence).

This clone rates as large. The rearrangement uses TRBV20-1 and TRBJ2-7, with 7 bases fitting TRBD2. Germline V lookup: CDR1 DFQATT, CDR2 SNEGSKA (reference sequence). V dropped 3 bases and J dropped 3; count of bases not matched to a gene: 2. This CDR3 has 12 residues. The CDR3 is CSARTGGYEQYF. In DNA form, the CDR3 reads TGCAGTGCTAGGACGGGGGGCTACGAGCAGTACTTC.

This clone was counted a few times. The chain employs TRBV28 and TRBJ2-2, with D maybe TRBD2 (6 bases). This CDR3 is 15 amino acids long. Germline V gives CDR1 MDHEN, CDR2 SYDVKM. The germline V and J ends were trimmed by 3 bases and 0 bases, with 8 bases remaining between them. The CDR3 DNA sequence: TGTGCCAGCAGTTTTGCGGGGACGAACACCGGGGAGCTGTTTTTT. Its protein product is CASSFAGTNTGELFF.

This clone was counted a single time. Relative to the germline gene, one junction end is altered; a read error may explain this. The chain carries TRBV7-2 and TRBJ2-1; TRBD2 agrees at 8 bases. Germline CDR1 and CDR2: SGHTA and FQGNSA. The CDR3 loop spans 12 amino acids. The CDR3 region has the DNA TGCGCCAGCAGCCAAGATCGGGAGGGGCAGTTCTTC. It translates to CASSQDREGQFF.

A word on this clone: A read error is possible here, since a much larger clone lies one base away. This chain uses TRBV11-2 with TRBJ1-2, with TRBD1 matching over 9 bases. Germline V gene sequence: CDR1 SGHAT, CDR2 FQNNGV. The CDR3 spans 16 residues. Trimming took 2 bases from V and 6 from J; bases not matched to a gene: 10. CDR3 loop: CASSLQWDRALHGYTF. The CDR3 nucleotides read TGTGCCAGCAGCTTACAATGGGACAGGGCGTTGCATGGCTACACCTTC.

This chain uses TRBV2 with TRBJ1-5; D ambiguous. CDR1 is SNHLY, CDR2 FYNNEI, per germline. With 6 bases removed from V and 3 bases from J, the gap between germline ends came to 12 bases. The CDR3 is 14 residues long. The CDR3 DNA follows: TGTGCCAGCAGGCATCAGGCGCACAATCAGCCCCAGCATTTT. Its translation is CASRHQAHNQPQHF.

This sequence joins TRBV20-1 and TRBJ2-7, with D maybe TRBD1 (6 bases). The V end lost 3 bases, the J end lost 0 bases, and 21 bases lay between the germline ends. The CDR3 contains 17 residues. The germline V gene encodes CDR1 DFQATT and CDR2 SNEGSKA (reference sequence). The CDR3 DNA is TGCAGTGCTAGTTGTAGGGGCGAGGGACAAAGCTCCTACGAGCAGTACTTC. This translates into CSASCRGEGQSSYEQYF.

CDR3 sequence reads: CASRWDGGSEKLNTEAFF. Here the CDR3 DNA reads TGTGCCAGTAGATGGGATGGAGGTTCGGAGAAGTTGAACACTGAAGCTTTCTTT. The rearrangement uses TRBV19 and TRBJ1-1; D is undetermined. The CDR3 is 18 amino acids. Germline-derived CDR1 and CDR2 are LNHDA and SQIVND (reference sequence). V dropped 6 bases and J dropped 0 bases, with 23 bases sitting between them.

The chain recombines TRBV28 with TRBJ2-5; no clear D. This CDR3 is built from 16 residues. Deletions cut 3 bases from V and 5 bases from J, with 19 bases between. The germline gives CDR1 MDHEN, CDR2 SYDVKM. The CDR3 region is CASSFQTHASEETQYF. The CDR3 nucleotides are TGTGCCAGCAGTTTTCAGACCCATGCCTCCGAGGAGACCCAGTACTTC.

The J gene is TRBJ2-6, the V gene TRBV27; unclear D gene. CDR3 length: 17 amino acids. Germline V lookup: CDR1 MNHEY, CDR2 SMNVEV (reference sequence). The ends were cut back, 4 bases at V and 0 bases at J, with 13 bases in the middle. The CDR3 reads CASSSLLSSSGANVLTF. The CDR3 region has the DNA TGTGCCAGCAGTTCCCTCCTCTCGAGCTCTGGGGCCAACGTCCTGACTTTC.